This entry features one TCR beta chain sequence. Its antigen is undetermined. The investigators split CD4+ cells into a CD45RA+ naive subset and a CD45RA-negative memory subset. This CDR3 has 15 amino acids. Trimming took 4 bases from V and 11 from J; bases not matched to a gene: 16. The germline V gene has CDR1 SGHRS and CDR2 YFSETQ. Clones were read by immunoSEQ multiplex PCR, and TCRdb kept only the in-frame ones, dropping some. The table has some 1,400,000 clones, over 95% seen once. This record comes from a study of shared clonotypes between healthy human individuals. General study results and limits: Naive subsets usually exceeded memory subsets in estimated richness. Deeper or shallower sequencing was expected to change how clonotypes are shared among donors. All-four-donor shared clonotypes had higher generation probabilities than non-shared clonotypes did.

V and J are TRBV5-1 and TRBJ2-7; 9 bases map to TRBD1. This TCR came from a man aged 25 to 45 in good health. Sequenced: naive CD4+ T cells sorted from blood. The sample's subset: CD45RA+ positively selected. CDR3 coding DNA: TGCGCCAGCAGCCTTCTACAGGACAGGGGAACGCAGAAGTACTTC. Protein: CASSLLQDRGTQKYF.